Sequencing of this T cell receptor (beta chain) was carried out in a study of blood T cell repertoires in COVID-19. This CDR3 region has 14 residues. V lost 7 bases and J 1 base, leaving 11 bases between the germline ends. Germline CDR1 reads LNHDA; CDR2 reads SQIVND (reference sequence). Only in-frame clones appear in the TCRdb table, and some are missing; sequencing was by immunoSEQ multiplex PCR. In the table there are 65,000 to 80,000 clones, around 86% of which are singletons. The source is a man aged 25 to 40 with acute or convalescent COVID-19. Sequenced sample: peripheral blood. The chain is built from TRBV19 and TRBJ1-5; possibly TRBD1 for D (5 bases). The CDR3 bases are TGTGCCAGTACGGGGGGAAGGAGCAATCAGCCCCAGCATTTT. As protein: CASTGGRSNQPQHF.